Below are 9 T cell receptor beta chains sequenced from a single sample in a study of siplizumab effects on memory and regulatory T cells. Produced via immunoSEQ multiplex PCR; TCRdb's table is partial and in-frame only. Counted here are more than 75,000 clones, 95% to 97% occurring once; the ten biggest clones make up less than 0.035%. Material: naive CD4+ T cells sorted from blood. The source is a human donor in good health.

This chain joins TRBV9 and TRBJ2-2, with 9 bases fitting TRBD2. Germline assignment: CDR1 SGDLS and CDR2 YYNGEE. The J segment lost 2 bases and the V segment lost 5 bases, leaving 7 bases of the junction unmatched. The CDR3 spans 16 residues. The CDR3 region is CASRNPSGANTGELFF. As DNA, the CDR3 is TGTGCCAGCAGAAATCCTAGCGGGGCCAACACCGGGGAGCTGTTTTTT.

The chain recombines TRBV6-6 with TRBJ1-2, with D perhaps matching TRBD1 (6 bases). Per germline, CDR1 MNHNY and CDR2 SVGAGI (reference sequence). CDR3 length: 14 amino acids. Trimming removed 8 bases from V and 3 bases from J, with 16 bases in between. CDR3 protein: CASCRGLADYGYTF. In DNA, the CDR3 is TGTGCCAGCTGCCGGGGGCTTGCGGACTATGGCTACACCTTC.

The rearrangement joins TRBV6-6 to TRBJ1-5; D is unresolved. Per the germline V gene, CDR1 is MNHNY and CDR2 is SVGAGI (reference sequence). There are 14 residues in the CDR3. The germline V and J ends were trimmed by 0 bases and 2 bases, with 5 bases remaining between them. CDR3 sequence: CASSYSGGNQPQHF. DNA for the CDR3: TGTGCCAGCAGTTACTCGGGTGGCAATCAGCCCCAGCATTTT.

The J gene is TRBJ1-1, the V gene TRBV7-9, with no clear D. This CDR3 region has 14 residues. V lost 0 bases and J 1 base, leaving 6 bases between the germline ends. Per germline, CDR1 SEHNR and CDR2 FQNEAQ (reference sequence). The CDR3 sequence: CASSLAQPNTEAFF. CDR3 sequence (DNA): TGTGCCAGCAGCTTAGCTCAGCCGAACACTGAAGCTTTCTTT.

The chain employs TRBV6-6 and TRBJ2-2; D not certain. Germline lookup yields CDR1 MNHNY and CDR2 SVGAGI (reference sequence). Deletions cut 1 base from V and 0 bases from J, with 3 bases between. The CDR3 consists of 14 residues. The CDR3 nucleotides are TGTGCCAGCAGTTACTTGGCGAACACCGGGGAGCTGTTTTTT. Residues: CASSYLANTGELFF.

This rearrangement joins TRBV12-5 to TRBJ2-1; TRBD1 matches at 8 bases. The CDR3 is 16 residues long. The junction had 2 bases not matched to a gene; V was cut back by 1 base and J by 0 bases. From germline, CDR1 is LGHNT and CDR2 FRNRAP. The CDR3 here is CASGLGQGSSYNEQFF. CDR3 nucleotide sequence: TGTGCTAGTGGTTTGGGACAGGGGTCCTCCTACAATGAGCAGTTCTTC. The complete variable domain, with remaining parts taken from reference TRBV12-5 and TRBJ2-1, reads DARVTQTPRHKVTEMGQEVTMRCQPILGHNTVFWYRQTMMQGLELLAYFRNRAPLDDSGMPKDRFSAEMPDATLATLKIQPSEPRDSAVYFCASGLGQGSSYNEQFFGPGTRLTVL.

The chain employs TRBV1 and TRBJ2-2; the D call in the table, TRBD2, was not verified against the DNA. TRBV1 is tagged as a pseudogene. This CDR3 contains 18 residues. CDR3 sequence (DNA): TGCACCAGCAGCCACGACATTCAAAGCGGGGCGCACACCGGGGAGCTGTTTTTT. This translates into CTSSHDIQSGAHTGELFF.

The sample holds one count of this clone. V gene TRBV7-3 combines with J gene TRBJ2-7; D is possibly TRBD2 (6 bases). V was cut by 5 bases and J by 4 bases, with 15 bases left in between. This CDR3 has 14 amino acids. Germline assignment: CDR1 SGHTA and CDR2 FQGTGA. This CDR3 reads CASSIQGGGYEQYF. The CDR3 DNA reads TGTGCCAGCAGCATCCAGGGAGGAGGTTACGAGCAGTACTTC.

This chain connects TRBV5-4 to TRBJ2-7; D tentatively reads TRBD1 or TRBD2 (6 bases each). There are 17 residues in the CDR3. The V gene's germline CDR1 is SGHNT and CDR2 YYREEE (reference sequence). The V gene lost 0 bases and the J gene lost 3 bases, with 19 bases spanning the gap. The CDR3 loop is CASSLGPRRGQNYEQYF. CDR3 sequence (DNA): TGTGCCAGCAGCTTGGGCCCCCGCCGGGGGCAAAACTACGAGCAGTACTTC.